The clone carrying this T cell receptor beta chain was seen a few times. This specimen comes from a study of OX40 agonist ivuxolimab in advanced cancers. V lost 2 bases, J lost 5 bases, and 9 bases stayed unmatched. CDR1 and CDR2 from the germline V gene are GTSNPN and SVGIG (reference sequence). CDR3 length equals 15 residues. Clones were read by immunoSEQ multiplex PCR, and TCRdb kept only the in-frame ones, dropping some. The repertoire holds 17,000 or so clones, 73% seen once, with roughly 30% in the top ten. The receptor comes from an adult with an advanced solid tumor such as melanoma, head and neck, liver or kidney cancer. This rearrangement joins TRBV30 to TRBJ2-5, with 9 bases aligning to TRBD1. Here the sequenced sample was CD4+ or CD8+ T cells sorted from blood, taken in a trial of the OX40 agonist ivuxolimab. In DNA form, the CDR3 reads TGTGCCTGGAGTCTAGGACAGGGGACGGCCGAGACCCAGTACTTC. Amino acid sequence: CAWSLGQGTAETQYF.